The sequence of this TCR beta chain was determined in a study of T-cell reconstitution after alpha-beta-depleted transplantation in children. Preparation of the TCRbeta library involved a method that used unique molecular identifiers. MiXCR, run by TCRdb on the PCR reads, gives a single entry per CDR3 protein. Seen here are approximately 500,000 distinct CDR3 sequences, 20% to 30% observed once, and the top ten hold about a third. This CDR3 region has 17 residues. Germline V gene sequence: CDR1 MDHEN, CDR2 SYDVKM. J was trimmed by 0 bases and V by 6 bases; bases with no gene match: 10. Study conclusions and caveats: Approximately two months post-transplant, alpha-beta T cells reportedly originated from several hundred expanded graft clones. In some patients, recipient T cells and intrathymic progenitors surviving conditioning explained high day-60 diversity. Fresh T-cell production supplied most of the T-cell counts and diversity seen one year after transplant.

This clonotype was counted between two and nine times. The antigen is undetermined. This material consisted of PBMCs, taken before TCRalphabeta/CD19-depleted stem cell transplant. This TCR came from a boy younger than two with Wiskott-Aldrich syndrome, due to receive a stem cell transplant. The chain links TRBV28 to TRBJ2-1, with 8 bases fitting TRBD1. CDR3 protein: CASSTPGTGRSYNEQFF. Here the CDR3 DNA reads TGTGCCAGCAGCACGCCGGGGACAGGCCGCTCCTACAATGAGCAGTTCTTC.